This T cell receptor beta chain is drawn from a study of CXCR3-negative and CXCR3-positive naive CD8 T cells. Overall study findings and caveats: CXCR3-positive naive cells had TRB CDR3s that were more hydrophobic than CXCR3-negative naive cells had. Memory CD8+ cells showed much lower diversity, while both naive subsets were comparably high. Partial loss of CXCR3 expression followed cryopreservation; most assays used fresh PBMCs.

Notes on this clonotype: The antigen is unknown.

Researchers reported sorting every CD8+ T cell subset in triplicate, about 290,000 cells per sort. CDR1 and CDR2 from the germline V gene are DFQATT and SNEGSKA (reference sequence). CDR3 size: 13 residues. Researchers prepared the TRB cDNA libraries using 5' RACE with UMI labels. For each CDR3 protein, TCRdb gives one entry from its re-call of the 5' RACE reads, without DNA. Its listing shows 9,100 or so distinct CDR3 sequences. This sequence was found in a human donor in good health. Some clones in this sample may be carry-over from other donors' samples. The sequencing input was naive CXCR3- CD8+ T cells from blood. Described subset: CD45RO-CCR7+CD27+CD95- naive CD8+ T cells lacking CXCR3 (TNR3-). The gene calls are TRBV20-1 and TRBJ2-2; the D call from TCRdb, TRBD2, cannot be confirmed without DNA. CDR3 sequence reads: CSVYSGYTGELFF.